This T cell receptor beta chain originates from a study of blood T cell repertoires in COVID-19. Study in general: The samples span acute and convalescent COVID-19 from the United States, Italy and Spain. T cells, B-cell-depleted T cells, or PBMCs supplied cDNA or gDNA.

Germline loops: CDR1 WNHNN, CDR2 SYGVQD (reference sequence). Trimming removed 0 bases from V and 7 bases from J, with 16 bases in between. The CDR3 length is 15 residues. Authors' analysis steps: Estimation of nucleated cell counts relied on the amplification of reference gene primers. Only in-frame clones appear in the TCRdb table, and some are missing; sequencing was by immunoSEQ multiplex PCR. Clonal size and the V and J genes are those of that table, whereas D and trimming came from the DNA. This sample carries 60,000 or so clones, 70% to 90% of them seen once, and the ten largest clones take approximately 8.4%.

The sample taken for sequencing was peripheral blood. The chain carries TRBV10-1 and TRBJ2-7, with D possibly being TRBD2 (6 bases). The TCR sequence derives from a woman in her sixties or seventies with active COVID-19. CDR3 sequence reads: CASSESFRDSWEQYF. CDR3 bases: TGCGCCAGCAGTGAGTCTTTCAGGGACTCTTGGGAGCAGTACTTC.